The T cell receptor beta chain under discussion was sequenced for a study of tissue T cells after allogeneic stem cell transplantation (dated by TCRdb to between 2021 and 2022). About the study as a whole: Using research autopsies of patients with and without GVHD, plus mouse models of GVHD, the study profiled TCR beta repertoires across many tissues. On the human side, the study was prospective and observational, with no blinding or randomization.

The time point label of this sample denotes: mouse harvest day 14 after allogeneic transplant. Each mouse graft consisted of 10^7 T-cell-depleted bone marrow cells plus 10^6 splenic CD5+ T cells and was given by tail vein injection. GVHD in mice was modeled with a major MHC-mismatch B6 (H2b) into BALB/c (H2d) model, and tissues were profiled at day 7 or 14. Mouse tissues and retro-orbital blood were harvested on day 7 or 14 post-transplant using separate sterile tools per animal; livers were flushed beforehand. Before genomic DNA isolation with the DNeasy Blood & Tissue Kit, mouse tissues were minced using razor blades in buffered saline. Libraries were prepared through the immunoSEQ multiplex PCR assay. Adaptive Biotechnologies performed TCRbeta CDR3 sequencing at survey depth and reported CDR3 sequences, V/J genes, productive frequency, and template counts. Amplification of TCR beta CDR3 regions was performed from genomic DNA rather than from RNA. The paper's processing steps were these. Jensen-Shannon divergence was used to quantify pairwise repertoire overlap between tissues, with a value of 1 meaning complete divergence and a value of 0 meaning identical repertoires. Tissues were clustered by single-linkage agglomerative hierarchical clustering of pairwise JSD values, and the clustering results were displayed as dendrograms. All patient samples were analyzed with GLIPH2 using simulation_depth 1000, kmer_min_depth 3 and cdr3_length_cutoff 8, and only groups containing more than two unique CDR3s were kept. A standardized tissue-overlap score was calculated by extrapolating Jaccard GLIPH-group overlap across patients to a standard repertoire size of 1000 clones. To look at how diversity was associated with clinical or experimental variables, linear mixed-effect models were used, with tissue treated as a fixed effect and individual treated as a random effect. Held by TCRdb, this immuneACCESS table contains in-frame sequences only and omits some clones. Under half of the omission traces to an unresolved V gene where checked; the cause of the rest is unknown. V and J calls and clone size come straight from that table; D and trimming were deduced from the DNA. Across this sample there are thousands of clones, with about 35% seen only once. 3% to 4% of the sample is taken by the ten largest.

General conclusions and limits of the study: The patient cohort was small and varied clinically, and sampling depth was recognized as a limitation. Within patients, how anatomically similar tissues were was a major factor shaping TCR repertoire composition, regardless of disease or transplant status. The study did not determine which tissue TCRs were alloreactive or antigen-specific, and some clones might have been persisting host cells. Only a few T cell clones appeared in more than one patient, yet motif-based clustering showed tissue-specific repertoire signatures that were shared between patients. In both patients and mice, only a limited portion of the TCR repertoire detected in tissues was captured by blood and spleen T cells.

Taken from cysteine to phenylalanine, the CDR3 has 14 residues. The DNA shown is the part of the CDR3 that was read: 39 bases, in frame from base 1. Trimming removed 4 bases from V and 7 bases from J; the gene matches leave 9 bases unexplained. The germline V gene (reference sequence) provides CDR1 FNHDT and CDR2 SITEND. Concerning this clone: Its antigen target is currently unknown. The gene nomenclature and germline references here are murine. The read halts 1 residue ahead of the CDR3 end, with the missing end drawn from the germline J gene.

The V and J genes are TRBV19 and TRBJ2-7, and 9 bases in between align with TRBD2. What was sequenced was skin. The sequence derives from a female BALB/c mouse given C57BL/6 T cells with graft-versus-host disease after an allogeneic hematopoietic cell transplant. The CDR3 DNA, read in part, is TGTGCCAGCAGTTTGGGGGGGCGGGGGGAGGAACAGTAC. Translated, this gives CASSLGGRGEEQY. The CDR3 reads in full as CASSLGGRGEEQYF.